This is a list of T cell receptor beta chains from one sample in a study of shared clonotypes between healthy human individuals. Clones were read by immunoSEQ multiplex PCR, and TCRdb kept only the in-frame ones, dropping some. The sample holds hundreds of thousands of clones; around three quarters are singletons and the top ten take about 11%. The specimen sequenced was PBMCs. The source of these receptors is a woman aged 40 to 50 in good health. Some clones in this sample may be carry-over from other donors' samples. The CDR3 runs from the conserved cysteine through the conserved F or W. The D gene is left open where the match is weak. Clone size is not always given. Where it is, it says once, few, many or a class for expanded clones.

CDR3aa: CSVETVGSSYNEQFF
CDR3nt: TGCAGCGTTGAGACCGTCGGCAGCTCCTACAATGAGCAGTTCTTC
abundance: -
j_gene: TRBJ2-1
d_gene: -
v_gene: TRBV29-1

CDR3aa: CASSLVGGAGNEQFF
CDR3nt: TGTGCCAGTAGTCTCGTGGGCGGGGCGGGGAATGAGCAGTTCTTC
abundance: -
j_gene: TRBJ2-1
d_gene: -
v_gene: TRBV19

CDR3aa: CAITGQGFYEQYF
CDR3nt: TGTGCCATCACGGGACAGGGTTTCTACGAGCAGTACTTC
abundance: many
j_gene: TRBJ2-7
d_gene: TRBD1
v_gene: TRBV10-3

CDR3aa: CASSLRGGGDNEQFF
CDR3nt: TGTGCCAGCAGCTTGAGGGGAGGGGGAGACAATGAGCAGTTCTTC
abundance: -
j_gene: TRBJ2-1
d_gene: -
v_gene: TRBV5-4

CDR3aa: CASSLGTTKDNEQFF
CDR3nt: TGTGCCAGCAGCTTAGGGACTACCAAAGACAATGAGCAGTTCTTC
abundance: few
j_gene: TRBJ2-1
d_gene: -
v_gene: TRBV11-1

CDR3aa: CASSPGTGQNQPQHF
CDR3nt: TGTGCCAGCAGCCCGGGGACAGGACAAAATCAGCCCCAGCATTTT
abundance: -
j_gene: TRBJ1-5
d_gene: TRBD1
v_gene: TRBV7-9

CDR3aa: CASSGGSGPIYNEQFF
CDR3nt: TGTGCCAGCAGCGGAGGGAGCGGTCCCATCTACAATGAGCAGTTCTTC
abundance: -
j_gene: TRBJ2-1
d_gene: -
v_gene: TRBV5-4

CDR3aa: CASSLIRTSGSADTQYF
CDR3nt: TGTGCCAGCAGCTTAATTAGGACTAGCGGGAGCGCAGATACGCAGTATTTT
abundance: -
j_gene: TRBJ2-3
d_gene: TRBD2
v_gene: TRBV7-2

CDR3aa: CASRRGQILNNEQFF
CDR3nt: TGTGCCAGTAGGCGGGGACAGATTCTTAACAATGAGCAGTTCTTC
abundance: few
j_gene: TRBJ2-1
d_gene: -
v_gene: TRBV19

CDR3aa: CASSEWGFEGADTQYF
CDR3nt: TGTGCCAGCAGTGAATGGGGGTTTGAAGGGGCAGATACGCAGTATTTT
abundance: -
j_gene: TRBJ2-3
d_gene: -
v_gene: TRBV2

CDR3aa: CASSLGPNNEQFF
CDR3nt: TGTGCCAGCAGCCTGGGGCCTAACAATGAGCAGTTCTTC
abundance: -
j_gene: TRBJ2-1
d_gene: -
v_gene: TRBV7-3

CDR3aa: CASILRQGEAFF
CDR3nt: TGTGCCAGCATACTACGACAGGGAGAAGCTTTCTTT
abundance: few
j_gene: TRBJ1-1
d_gene: TRBD1
v_gene: TRBV28

CDR3aa: CASSWGTANTGELFF
CDR3nt: TGCGCCAGCAGCTGGGGGACAGCGAACACCGGGGAGCTGTTTTTT
abundance: once
j_gene: TRBJ2-2
d_gene: TRBD1
v_gene: TRBV5-1

CDR3aa: CASSLDRGGGLNEQFF
CDR3nt: TGTGCCAGCAGCTTAGATCGGGGGGGCGGATTGAATGAGCAGTTCTTC
abundance: few
j_gene: TRBJ2-1
d_gene: TRBD2
v_gene: TRBV11-2

CDR3aa: CASSAQVEGQFF
CDR3nt: TGTGCCAGCAGTGCCCAGGTGGAGGGGCAGTTCTTC
abundance: -
j_gene: TRBJ2-1
d_gene: -
v_gene: TRBV28

CDR3aa: CASRPGQSGNTIYF
CDR3nt: TGCGCCAGCCGCCCGGGACAGTCTGGAAACACCATATATTTT
abundance: -
j_gene: TRBJ1-3
d_gene: TRBD1
v_gene: TRBV10-2

CDR3aa: CASSTRTENTEAFF
CDR3nt: TGTGCCAGCAGTACCCGGACCGAAAACACTGAAGCTTTCTTT
abundance: few
j_gene: TRBJ1-1
d_gene: -
v_gene: TRBV6-5

CDR3aa: CASSLDNSYEQYF
CDR3nt: TGTGCCAGCAGTCTGGACAACTCCTACGAGCAGTACTTC
abundance: -
j_gene: TRBJ2-7
d_gene: -
v_gene: TRBV11-2

CDR3aa: CASSLGTGYTNEKLFF
CDR3nt: TGTGCCAGCAGCTTAGGGACAGGGTACACTAATGAAAAACTGTTTTTT
abundance: few
j_gene: TRBJ1-4
d_gene: TRBD1
v_gene: TRBV7-2

CDR3aa: CASTTDRTLYGYTF
CDR3nt: TGTGCCAGCACAACCGACAGAACCCTCTATGGCTACACCTTC
abundance: -
j_gene: TRBJ1-2
d_gene: -
v_gene: TRBV18

CDR3aa: CASTHREASSYEQYF
CDR3nt: TGTGCCAGCACCCACCGCGAAGCCAGCTCCTACGAGCAGTACTTC
abundance: -
j_gene: TRBJ2-7
d_gene: -
v_gene: TRBV6-6

CDR3aa: CASSDGSTQPQHF
CDR3nt: TGTGCCAGCAGCGACGGGTCTACTCAGCCCCAGCATTTT
abundance: once
j_gene: TRBJ1-5
d_gene: -
v_gene: TRBV6-5

CDR3aa: CSVVVDRDYGYTF
CDR3nt: TGCAGCGTTGTTGTGGACCGGGACTATGGCTACACCTTC
abundance: -
j_gene: TRBJ1-2
d_gene: -
v_gene: TRBV29-1

CDR3aa: CATAGLEGDTQYF
CDR3nt: TGTGCCACCGCGGGGTTGGAAGGAGATACGCAGTATTTT
abundance: once
j_gene: TRBJ2-3
d_gene: -
v_gene: TRBV10-3

CDR3aa: CASLGLAGPGEQYF
CDR3nt: TGTGCCAGCCTAGGACTAGCGGGGCCGGGCGAGCAGTACTTC
abundance: -
j_gene: TRBJ2-7
d_gene: TRBD2
v_gene: TRBV2

CDR3aa: CSVEAGRAQHF
CDR3nt: TGCAGCGTTGAAGCCGGCAGGGCCCAGCATTTT
abundance: -
j_gene: TRBJ1-5
d_gene: -
v_gene: TRBV29-1

CDR3aa: CASSGPGSSGNTIYF
CDR3nt: TGCGCCAGCAGTGGCCCCGGGAGCTCTGGAAACACCATATATTTT
abundance: -
j_gene: TRBJ1-3
d_gene: -
v_gene: TRBV10-1

CDR3aa: CASSMGQRNTGELFF
CDR3nt: TGTGCCAGTAGTATGGGACAGAGGAACACCGGGGAGCTGTTTTTT
abundance: -
j_gene: TRBJ2-2
d_gene: TRBD1
v_gene: TRBV19

CDR3aa: CASSPPHGYTQYF
CDR3nt: TGTGCCAGCAGCCCCCCCCATGGGTATACGCAGTATTTT
abundance: -
j_gene: TRBJ2-3
d_gene: -
v_gene: TRBV9

CDR3aa: CASSLEGGAEQFF
CDR3nt: TGTGCCAGCAGCTTAGAGGGCGGGGCTGAGCAGTTCTTC
abundance: -
j_gene: TRBJ2-1
d_gene: -
v_gene: TRBV7-2

CDR3aa: CAWSVLQGDNEQFF
CDR3nt: TGTGCCTGGAGTGTACTGCAGGGGGACAATGAGCAGTTCTTC
abundance: -
j_gene: TRBJ2-1
d_gene: TRBD1
v_gene: TRBV30

CDR3aa: CASSLGGPLADSPLHF
CDR3nt: TGTGCCAGCAGCTTAGGGGGTCCTTTGGCAGATTCACCCCTCCACTTT
abundance: -
j_gene: TRBJ1-6
d_gene: -
v_gene: TRBV7-9

CDR3aa: CAWSTGERDQPQHF
CDR3nt: TGTGCCTGGAGTACTGGGGAGAGGGATCAGCCCCAGCATTTT
abundance: -
j_gene: TRBJ1-5
d_gene: -
v_gene: TRBV30